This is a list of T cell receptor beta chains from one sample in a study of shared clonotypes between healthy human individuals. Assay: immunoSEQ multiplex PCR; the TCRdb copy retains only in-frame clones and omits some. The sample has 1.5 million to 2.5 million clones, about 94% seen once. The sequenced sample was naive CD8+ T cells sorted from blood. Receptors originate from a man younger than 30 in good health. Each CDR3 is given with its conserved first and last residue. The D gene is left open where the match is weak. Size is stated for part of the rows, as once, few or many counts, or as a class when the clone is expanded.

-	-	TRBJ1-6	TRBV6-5	CASTDGLSPLHF	TGTGCCAGCACCGACGGACTTTCACCCCTCCACTTT
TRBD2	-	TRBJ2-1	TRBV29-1	CSVEGLAGGPSYNEQFF	TGCAGCGTTGAAGGACTAGCGGGAGGGCCGTCCTACAATGAGCAGTTCTTC
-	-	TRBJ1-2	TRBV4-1	CASSQDLFGDYGYTF	TGCGCCAGCAGCCAAGATCTTTTCGGGGACTATGGCTACACCTTC
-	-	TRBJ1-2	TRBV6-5	CASSYTGSGYTF	TGTGCCAGCAGTTATACAGGTTCCGGCTACACCTTC
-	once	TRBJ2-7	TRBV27	CASSFASRYEQYF	TGTGCCAGCAGTTTCGCTAGCCGTTACGAGCAGTACTTC
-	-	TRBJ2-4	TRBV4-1	CASSQTGTQTSGQYF	TGCGCCAGCAGCCAGACCGGGACACAGACGTCCGGCCAGTACTTC
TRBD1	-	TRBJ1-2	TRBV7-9	CASSFGDRPVSTF	TGTGCCAGCAGCTTTGGGGACAGGCCCGTAAGCACCTTC
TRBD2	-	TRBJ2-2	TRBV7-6	CASFPTGGTLTGELFF	TGTGCCAGCTTCCCTACGGGGGGGACTCTAACCGGGGAGCTGTTTTTT
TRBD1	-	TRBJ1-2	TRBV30	CAWSLTTGAYGYTF	TGTGCCTGGAGTTTGACGACAGGGGCTTATGGCTACACCTTC
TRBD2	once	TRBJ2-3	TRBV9	CASSLPLAEDTDTQYF	TGTGCCAGCAGCTTACCACTAGCGGAGGACACAGATACGCAGTATTTT
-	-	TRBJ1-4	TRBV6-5	CASSEGVKLFF	TGTGCCAGCAGTGAGGGGGTAAAACTGTTTTTT
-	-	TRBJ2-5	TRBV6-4	CASSEFFRGETQYF	TGTGCCAGCAGTGAATTTTTTAGGGGGGAGACCCAGTACTTC
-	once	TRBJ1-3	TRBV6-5	CASSYLGEGTGNTIYF	TGTGCCAGCAGTTACCTAGGTGAGGGGACCGGAAACACCATATATTTT
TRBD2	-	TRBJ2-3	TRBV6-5	CASTSSGSFADTQYF	TGTGCCAGTACTAGTAGCGGGAGTTTTGCAGATACGCAGTATTTT
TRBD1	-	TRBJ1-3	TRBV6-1	CASSEDTGAGNTIYF	TGTGCCAGCAGTGAAGATACAGGGGCTGGAAACACCATATATTTT
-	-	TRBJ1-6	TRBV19	CASSPPGDYNSPLHF	TGTGCCAGTAGTCCCCCGGGGGATTATAATTCACCCCTCCACTTT
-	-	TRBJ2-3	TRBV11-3	CASSRIVSEGTSTDTQYF	TGTGCCAGCAGCCGTATAGTCTCGGAGGGGACTAGCACAGATACGCAGTATTTT
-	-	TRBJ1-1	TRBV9	CASSPLTEAFF	TGTGCCAGCAGCCCACTCACTGAAGCTTTCTTT
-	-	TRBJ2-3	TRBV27	CASSLNRAFTDTQYF	TGTGCCAGCAGTTTAAACAGGGCCTTCACAGATACGCAGTATTTT
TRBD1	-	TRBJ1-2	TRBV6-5	CASSYFPGGEDYGYTF	TGTGCCAGCAGTTACTTTCCAGGGGGAGAGGACTATGGCTACACCTTC